Sequencing of this T cell receptor (beta chain) was carried out in a study of cytomegalovirus exposure and HLA in healthy donors. Whole-study results and caveats: Later work found that TCR association rates differed between HLA loci; DRB1 had the most and HLA-C the fewest. Reportedly, cytomegalovirus status was diagnosed with high sensitivity and specificity. Most TCR sequences showed up rarely, but some public TCRs showed up in many donors.

The PCR ran on 60 Vbeta and 13 Jbeta primers. Using immunoSEQ multiplex PCR, the repertoire was profiled, and TCRdb retains in-frame clones only, with some absent. The repertoire holds about 200,000 clones, with around 86% as singletons. Regarding this clone: The antigen remains unidentified.

Trimming removed 3 bases from V and 1 base from J; junction bases left unmatched: 3. Germline assignment: CDR1 SGHTA and CDR2 FQGNSA. The CDR3 length is 16 residues. The sample consisted of PBMCs. The chain carries TRBV7-2 and TRBJ2-1; 10 bases are shared with TRBD2. This clonotype was obtained from a middle-aged woman in good health and CMV-seronegative. The CDR3 sequence: CASSFTSGASYNEQFF. DNA of the CDR3: TGTGCCAGCAGCTTTACTAGCGGGGCGTCCTACAATGAGCAGTTCTTC.